The source of this TCR beta chain is a study of OX40 agonist ivuxolimab in advanced cancers. Assay: immunoSEQ multiplex PCR; the TCRdb copy retains only in-frame clones and omits some. In the table there are more than 15,000 clones, 65% to 75% of which are singletons. With V trimmed by 0 bases and J by 0 bases, 17 bases remained unmatched. The CDR3 has 21 amino acids. This clone ranks as medium-sized (0.01 to 0.1%). This clonotype was sampled from an adult with an advanced solid tumor such as melanoma, head and neck, liver or kidney cancer. The V gene is TRBV5-3, the J gene TRBJ2-1; 8 bases are shared with TRBD2. TRBV5-3 is treated as an ORF (open reading frame) with a function not yet certain. Sequencing was performed on CD4+ or CD8+ T cells sorted from blood, taken in a trial of the OX40 agonist ivuxolimab. CDR3 in DNA: TGTGCCAGAAGCTTGGTGCGGGAGGCCCCTGGTTTCGGAAGCTCCTACAATGAGCAGTTCTTC. It encodes CARSLVREAPGFGSSYNEQFF.